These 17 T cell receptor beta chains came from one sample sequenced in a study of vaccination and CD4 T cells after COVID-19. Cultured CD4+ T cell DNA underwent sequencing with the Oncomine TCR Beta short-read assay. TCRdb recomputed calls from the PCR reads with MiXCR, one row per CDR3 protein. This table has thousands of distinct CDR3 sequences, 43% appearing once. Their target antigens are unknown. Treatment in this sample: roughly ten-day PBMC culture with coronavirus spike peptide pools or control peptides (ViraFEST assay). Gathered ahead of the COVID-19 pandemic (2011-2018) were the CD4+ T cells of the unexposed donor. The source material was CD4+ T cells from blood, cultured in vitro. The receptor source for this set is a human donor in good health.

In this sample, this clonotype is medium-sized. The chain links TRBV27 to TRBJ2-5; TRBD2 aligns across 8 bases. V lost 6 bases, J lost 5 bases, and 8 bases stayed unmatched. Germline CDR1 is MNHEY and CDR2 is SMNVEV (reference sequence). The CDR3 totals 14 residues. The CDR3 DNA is TGTGCCAGCAGCAACCTCGGGAGGGCGGAGACCCAGTACTTC. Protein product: CASSNLGRAETQYF.

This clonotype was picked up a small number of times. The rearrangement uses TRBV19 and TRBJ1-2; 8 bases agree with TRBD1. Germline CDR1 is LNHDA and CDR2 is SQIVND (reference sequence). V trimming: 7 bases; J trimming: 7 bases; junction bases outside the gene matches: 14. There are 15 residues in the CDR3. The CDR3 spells CASMPGNQGARGYTF. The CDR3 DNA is TGTGCCAGTATGCCAGGAAACCAGGGGGCTCGTGGCTACACCTTC.

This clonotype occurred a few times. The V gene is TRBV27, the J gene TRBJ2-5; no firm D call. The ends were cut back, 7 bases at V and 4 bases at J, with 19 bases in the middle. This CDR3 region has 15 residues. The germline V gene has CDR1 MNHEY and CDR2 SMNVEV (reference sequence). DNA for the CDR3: TGTGCCAGCAAACCCCTACCAGGTCTGGGAGAGACCCAGTACTTC. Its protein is CASKPLPGLGETQYF.

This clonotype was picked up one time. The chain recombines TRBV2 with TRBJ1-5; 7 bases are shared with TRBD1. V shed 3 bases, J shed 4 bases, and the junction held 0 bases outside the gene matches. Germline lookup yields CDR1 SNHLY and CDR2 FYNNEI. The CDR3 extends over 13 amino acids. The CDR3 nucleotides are TGTGCCAGCAGTGAGACAGGGAATCAGCCCCAGCATTTT. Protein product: CASSETGNQPQHF.

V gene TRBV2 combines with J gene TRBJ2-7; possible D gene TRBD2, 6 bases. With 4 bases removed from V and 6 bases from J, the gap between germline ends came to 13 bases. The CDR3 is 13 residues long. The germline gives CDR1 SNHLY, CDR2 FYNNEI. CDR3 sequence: CASSGGTGGEQYF. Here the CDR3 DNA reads TGTGCCAGCAGTGGGGGGACCGGGGGCGAGCAGTACTTC.

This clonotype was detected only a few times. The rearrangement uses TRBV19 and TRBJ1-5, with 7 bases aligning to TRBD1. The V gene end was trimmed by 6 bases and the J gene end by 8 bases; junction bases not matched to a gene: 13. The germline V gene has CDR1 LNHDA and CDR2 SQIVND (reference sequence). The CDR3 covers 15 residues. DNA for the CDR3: TGTGCCAGTAGCCTTGAGGGGGCGGGGATGGAGCCCCAGCATTTT. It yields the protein CASSLEGAGMEPQHF.

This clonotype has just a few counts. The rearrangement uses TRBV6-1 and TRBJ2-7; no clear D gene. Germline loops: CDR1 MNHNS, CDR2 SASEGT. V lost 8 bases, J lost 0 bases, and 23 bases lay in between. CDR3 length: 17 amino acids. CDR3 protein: CASYTIRLGISSYEQYF. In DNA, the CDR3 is TGTGCCAGCTACACAATTCGGTTGGGAATTAGCTCCTACGAGCAGTACTTC.

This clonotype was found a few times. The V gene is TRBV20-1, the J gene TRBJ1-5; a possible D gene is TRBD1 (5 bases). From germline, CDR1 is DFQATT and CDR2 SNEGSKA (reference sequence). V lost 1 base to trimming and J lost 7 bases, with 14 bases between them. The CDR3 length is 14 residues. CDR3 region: CSARVLGGGQPQHF. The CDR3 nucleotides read TGCAGTGCTAGAGTCCTGGGGGGGGGGCAGCCCCAGCATTTT.

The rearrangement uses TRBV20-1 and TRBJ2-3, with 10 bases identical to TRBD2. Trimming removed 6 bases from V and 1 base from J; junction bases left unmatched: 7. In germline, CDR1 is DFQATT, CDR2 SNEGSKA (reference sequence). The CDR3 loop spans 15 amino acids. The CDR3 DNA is TGCAGTGCGGGAAGGCTAGCGGGAGGCACAGATACGCAGTATTTT. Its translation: CSAGRLAGGTDTQYF.

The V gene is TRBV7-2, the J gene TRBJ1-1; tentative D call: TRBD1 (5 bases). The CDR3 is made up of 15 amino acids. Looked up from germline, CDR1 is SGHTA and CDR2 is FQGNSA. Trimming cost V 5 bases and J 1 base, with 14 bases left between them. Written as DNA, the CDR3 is TGTGCCAGCAGCCCGAAACAGGCGTGGAACACTGAAGCTTTCTTT. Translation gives CASSPKQAWNTEAFF.

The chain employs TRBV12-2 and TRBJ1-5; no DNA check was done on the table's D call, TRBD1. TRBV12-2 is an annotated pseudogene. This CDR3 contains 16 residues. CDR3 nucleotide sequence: TGTGCAAGTCGCTCTAACAAGGGGGGACGGGATCAGCCCCAGCATTTT. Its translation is CASRSNKGGRDQPQHF.

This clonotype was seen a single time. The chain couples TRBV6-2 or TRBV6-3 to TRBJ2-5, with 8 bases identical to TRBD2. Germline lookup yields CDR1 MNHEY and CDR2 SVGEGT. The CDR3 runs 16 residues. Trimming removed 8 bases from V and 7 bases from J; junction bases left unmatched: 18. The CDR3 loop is CASGNRLREAGGTQYF. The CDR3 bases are TGTGCCAGCGGTAATAGGTTGCGGGAGGCTGGGGGGACCCAGTACTTC.

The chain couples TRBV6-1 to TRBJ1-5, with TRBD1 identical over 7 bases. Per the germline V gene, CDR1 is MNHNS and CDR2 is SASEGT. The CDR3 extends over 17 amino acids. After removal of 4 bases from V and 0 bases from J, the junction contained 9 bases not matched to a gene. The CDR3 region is CASSVLQGEYSNQPQHF. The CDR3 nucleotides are TGTGCCAGCAGTGTCCTTCAGGGGGAGTATAGCAATCAGCCCCAGCATTTT.

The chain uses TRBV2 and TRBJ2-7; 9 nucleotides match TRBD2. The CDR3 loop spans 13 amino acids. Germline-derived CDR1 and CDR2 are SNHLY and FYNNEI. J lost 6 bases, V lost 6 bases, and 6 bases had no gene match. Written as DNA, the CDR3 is TGTGCCAGCAGGATAGCGGGAGTAGGCGAGCAGTACTTC. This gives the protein CASRIAGVGEQYF.

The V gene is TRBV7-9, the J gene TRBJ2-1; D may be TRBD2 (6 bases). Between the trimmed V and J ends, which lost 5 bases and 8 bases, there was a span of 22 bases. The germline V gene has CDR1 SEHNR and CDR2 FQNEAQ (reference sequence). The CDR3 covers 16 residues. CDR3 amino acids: CASSTYLAKGGDEQFF. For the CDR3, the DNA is TGTGCCAGCAGCACCTACCTAGCGAAAGGTGGCGATGAGCAGTTCTTC. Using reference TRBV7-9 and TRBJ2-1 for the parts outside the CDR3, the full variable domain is DTGVSQNPRHKITKRGQNVTFRCDPISEHNRLYWYRQTLGQGPEFLTYFQNEAQLEKSRLLSDRFSAERPKGSFSTLEIQRTEQGDSAMYLCASSTYLAKGGDEQFFGPGTRLTVL.

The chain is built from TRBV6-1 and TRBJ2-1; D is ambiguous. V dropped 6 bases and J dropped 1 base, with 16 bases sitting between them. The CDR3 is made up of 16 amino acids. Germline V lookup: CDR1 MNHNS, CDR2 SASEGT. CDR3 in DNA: TGTGCCAGCAGCCGAAACTTGGAGAGTTCCTACAATGAGCAGTTCTTC. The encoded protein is CASSRNLESSYNEQFF.

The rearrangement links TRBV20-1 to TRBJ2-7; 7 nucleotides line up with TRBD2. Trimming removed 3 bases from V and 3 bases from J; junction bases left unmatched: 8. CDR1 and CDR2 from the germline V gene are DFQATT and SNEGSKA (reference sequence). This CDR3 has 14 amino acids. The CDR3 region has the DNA TGCAGTGCTAGTCTAGCGGAAAGCGGCTACGAGCAGTACTTC. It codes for CSASLAESGYEQYF.